This T cell receptor beta chain was sequenced during a study of T-cell memory formation after mild COVID-19. Whole-study context: Clustering of TCRs was largely donor specific. General study results and limits: Clones contracting across day 15 to 85 had a balanced CD4/CD8 profile; later expanding clones leaned CD4+. Contracting CD4+ clones lay largely in CM and EM, with CD8+ ones residing in EMRA.

It was 5'RACE with constant-segment primers that produced the TCR alpha and TCR beta cDNA libraries, which carried sample barcodes and UMIs. TCRdb passed the 5' RACE reads through MiXCR, listing each CDR3 protein once. The sample includes under 450,000 distinct CDR3 sequences, approximately 14% of them seen just once. This clonotype was observed many times. Its target is unknown. Deletions cut 5 bases from V and 8 bases from J, with 19 bases between. Germline V gene sequence: CDR1 SGHVS, CDR2 FQNEAQ. The CDR3 covers 15 residues. Sequencing was done on a sample of PBMCs or a T cell subset sorted from them (not recorded which). This receptor was taken from a young man who had mild COVID-19 (a few samples of this study predate the infection). Cell type and time point are not known. The V and J genes are TRBV7-8 and TRBJ2-4; the D gene could be TRBD1 or TRBD2 (5 bases each). CDR3 bases: TGTGCCAGCAGCCTCGGCCGGGACCCATGGGACATTCAGTACTTC. Protein product: CASSLGRDPWDIQYF. Together with reference TRBV7-8 and TRBJ2-4, the CDR3 gives the full variable domain: GAGVSQSPRYKVAKRGQDVALRCDPISGHVSLFWYQQALGQGPEFLTYFQNEAQLDKSGLPSDRFFAERPEGSVSTLKIQRTQQEDSAVYLCASSLGRDPWDIQYFGAGTRLSVL.